This T cell receptor beta chain was sequenced in a study of CD4 T cells in relation to SARS-CoV-2 and coronaviruses. About the study: After around 10 days of antigen culture, PBMC TCR beta CDR3s were sequenced. Negative control cultures got HIV-1 Nef peptides or no peptide.

Study observations and caveats: The cross-reactivity analysis covered only spike protein, not other viral proteins.

Points on this clone: Its antigen remains unidentified.

The CDR3 consists of 19 residues. Germline V lookup: CDR1 MNHNS, CDR2 SASEGT. V was clipped by 4 bases and J by 0 bases, with 22 bases between them. Unexposed donor CD4+ T cells date from about 2011-2018, before the COVID-19 pandemic. The cells were cultured for about 10 days before CD4+ T cells were isolated. Half the medium was replaced with IL-2 medium on days 3 and 7. TCRdb's copy holds only in-frame clones and misses some; the assay was immunoSEQ multiplex PCR. Of more than 20,000 clones listed, more than 70% are singletons. V is TRBV6-1 and J is TRBJ1-5; D is ambiguous. This sequence was found in a human donor in good health. The sample taken for sequencing was CD4+ T cells from PBMCs, cultured in vitro. This chain's CDR3 is CASSGAPPLRWDSNQPQHF. In DNA form, the CDR3 reads TGTGCCAGCAGTGGCGCTCCTCCTCTTAGATGGGATAGCAATCAGCCCCAGCATTTT.